This note documents a single TCR beta chain sequence. The clone's antigen remains unknown. No quality values exist for individual bases; no much larger clone is one base distant. The data were obtained in a study of OX40 agonist ivuxolimab in advanced cancers. About the investigation overall: Ivuxolimab was an agonistic, fully human IgG2 monoclonal antibody directed against OX40 (CD134), a costimulatory receptor. Intravenous ivuxolimab was administered to patients every 2 weeks at six dose levels: 0.01, 0.1, 0.3, 1.5, 3 and 10 mg/kg. Of the approximately 54 dose-escalation patients, hepatocellular carcinoma was present in 19, melanoma in around 15, renal cell carcinoma in 9 and head and neck cancer in 9. A male proportion of nearly 85% and a mean age of around 60 years, ranging from 23 to 79, were recorded for the dose-escalation cohort. Prior anti-PD-1, anti-PD-L1 or anti-CTLA-4 therapy was permitted, and checkpoint inhibitors had been received by 30% to 40% of dose-escalation patients. Partial responses were achieved by three dose-escalation patients, of whom one had hepatocellular carcinoma and two had cutaneous melanoma. Peripheral TCRbeta sequencing was intended to test whether TCR sequence diversity was altered and clonal T-cell expansion was caused by ivuxolimab. The paper reports the monotherapy dose-escalation portion (N of about 47 patients) of the phase I ivuxolimab trial. Overall results and qualifications from the work: After ivuxolimab, more expanded clones were found on average in CD8+ T cells than in CD4+ T cells. At doses of 0.1 to 3.0 mg/kg, clonal expansion of both CD4+ and CD8+ blood T cells was observed from baseline to week 6. In the 0.1-3.0 mg/kg groups, partial responders had among the lowest normalized peripheral clonal expansion, particularly in CD8+ T cells. Low levels of normalized T-cell clonal expansion were also seen in some patients who did not respond. The antigen specificity of the peripheral T cells that underwent clonal expansion was not determined.

Genomic DNA was extracted from sorted cells for sequencing of the TCRbeta CDR3 region. The immunoSEQ Assay was used to sequence the TCRbeta CDR3 regions. TCRdb mirrors the immuneACCESS table, restricted to in-frame sequences. Some clones are absent from its copies; in checked studies, under half trace to an unresolved V gene, and the reason for the others is unknown. Recorded for this sample are 73,000 or so clones; roughly 90% of them occurred a single time. Under 10% of the sample goes to the ten largest clones. Patients with a history of autoimmune disease or receiving systemic immunosuppression were excluded from the trial. Peripheral blood for TCR sequencing was collected from all dose cohorts at baseline, on cycle 4 day 1, and on cycle 7 day 1. The samples were drawn from a first-in-human, open-label, multicenter phase I dose-escalation trial of ivuxolimab. Adults with locally advanced or metastatic melanoma, renal cell carcinoma, hepatocellular carcinoma or head and neck squamous cell carcinoma were enrolled in the trial. Before TCR sequencing, CD4+ and CD8+ T cells were separately sorted from peripheral blood.

For CDR1 and CDR2, the germline V gene (reference sequence) lists SEHNR and FQNEAQ. The germline ends are 10 bases apart after V is trimmed by 7 bases and J by 0 bases. The CDR3 spans 13 residues, from the cysteine through the phenylalanine. The kept DNA is CDR3 alone, 39 bases in frame from the first base. The TCR was taken from an adult with an advanced solid tumor such as melanoma, head and neck, liver or kidney cancer. The starting material was CD4+ or CD8+ T cells sorted from blood, obtained in a trial of the OX40 agonist ivuxolimab. Rearrangement joined TRBV7-9 to TRBJ2-7, with no confident D gene call. CDR3 protein: CASTPGLSYEQYF. The sequence in DNA is TGTGCCAGCACCCCGGGTCTCTCCTACGAGCAGTACTTC.